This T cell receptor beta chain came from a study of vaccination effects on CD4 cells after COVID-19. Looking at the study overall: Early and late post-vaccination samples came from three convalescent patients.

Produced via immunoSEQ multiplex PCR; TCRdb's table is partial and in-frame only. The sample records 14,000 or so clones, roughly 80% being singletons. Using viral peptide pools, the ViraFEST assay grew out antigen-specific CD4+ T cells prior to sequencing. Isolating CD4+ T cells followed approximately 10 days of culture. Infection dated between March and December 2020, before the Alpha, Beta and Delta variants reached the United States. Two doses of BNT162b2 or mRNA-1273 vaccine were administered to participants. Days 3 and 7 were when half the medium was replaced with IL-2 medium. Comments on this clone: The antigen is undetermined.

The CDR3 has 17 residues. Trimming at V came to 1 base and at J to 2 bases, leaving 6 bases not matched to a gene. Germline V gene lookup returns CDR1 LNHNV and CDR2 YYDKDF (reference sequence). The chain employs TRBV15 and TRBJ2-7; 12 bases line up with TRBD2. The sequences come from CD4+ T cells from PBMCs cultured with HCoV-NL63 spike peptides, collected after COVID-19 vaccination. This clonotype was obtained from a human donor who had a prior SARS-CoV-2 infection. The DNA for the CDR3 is TGTGCCACCAGCAGAGGACTAGCGGGGGCCTCCACCTACGAGCAGTACTTC. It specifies CATSRGLAGASTYEQYF.